These T cell receptor beta chains were read from a single sample in a study of cytomegalovirus exposure and HLA in healthy donors. Clones were sequenced by immunoSEQ multiplex PCR, and TCRdb holds only the in-frame ones, with some missing. The sample lists some 140,000 clones, 80% occurring once. The sequenced material came from PBMCs. The receptors were gathered from a young man in good health and CMV-seronegative. The CDR3 runs from the conserved cysteine through the conserved F or W. D genes are given only for firm matches. Not every row has a clone size; where given, it reads once, few, many or a size class.

J gene	V gene	D gene	clone size	CDR3 DNA	CDR3 protein
TRBJ2-7	TRBV2	TRBD2	-	TGTGCCAGCAGACCCCTAGCGGGAGAATCGGCCAACGAGCAGTACTTC	CASRPLAGESANEQYF
TRBJ2-3	TRBV19	-	-	TGTGCCAGTAGGTCTCTAGATACAGATACGCAGTATTTT	CASRSLDTDTQYF
TRBJ2-2	TRBV6-5	TRBD1	once	TGTGCCAGCAGTTACTTGGGACAGGGCCCCGGGGAGCTGTTTTTT	CASSYLGQGPGELFF
TRBJ1-1	TRBV13	-	-	TGTGCCAGCACCTCACAGGGAAGGGCTCTTGGTGAAGCTTTCTTT	CASTSQGRALGEAFF
TRBJ2-3	TRBV30	-	-	TGTGCCTGGGGGGGGACCGAGACCACAGATACGCAGTATTTT	CAWGGTETTDTQYF
TRBJ1-1	TRBV11-3	TRBD1	many	TGTGCCAGCAGCCCCGGACAGGACCGCATTGAAGCTTTCTTT	CASSPGQDRIEAFF
TRBJ1-1	TRBV18	TRBD1	few	TGTGCCAGCTCACCAGGACAGGGGTTGAACACTGAAGCTTTCTTT	CASSPGQGLNTEAFF
TRBJ2-7	TRBV19	-	-	TGTGCCAGTAGTATCCGCCCCAATAGACAGTCGCTCCGGGACGAGCAGTACTTC	CASSIRPNRQSLRDEQYF
TRBJ1-4	TRBV7-9	-	-	TGTGCCAGCAGCTTAGCGTTGGAGATAACTAATGAAAAACTGTTTTTT	CASSLALEITNEKLFF
TRBJ2-5	TRBV28	-	-	TGTGCCAGCAGTTTCCCTTCGGCCCAGGCCCAGTACTTC	CASSFPSAQAQYF
TRBJ2-7	TRBV6-5	TRBD1	-	TGTGCCAGCAGTTACTCCCGGACAGGGGGCTACGAGCAGTACTTC	CASSYSRTGGYEQYF
TRBJ2-7	TRBV7-8	TRBD1	once	TGTGCCAGCAGCGGCCGGGACAGTCCCCTCTACGAGCAGTACTTC	CASSGRDSPLYEQYF
TRBJ1-1	TRBV9	-	-	TGTGCCAGCAGGGGCACCAACACTGAAGCTTTCTTT	CASRGTNTEAFF
TRBJ1-5	TRBV28	TRBD1	-	TGTGCCAGCAGCTCAGGACAGGGAAGCCAGCCCCAGCATTTT	CASSSGQGSQPQHF
TRBJ2-7	TRBV7-2	-	-	TGTGCCAGCAGCTTAGTGTCTAGCAGCTCCTACGAGCAGTACTTC	CASSLVSSSSYEQYF
TRBJ2-1	TRBV10-3	TRBD1	-	TGTGCCATCAGGGGCGCCGGGACAGGGGGTTTCGGTGAGCAGTTCTTC	CAIRGAGTGGFGEQFF
TRBJ2-7	TRBV19	-	-	TGTGCCAGTAGTATCAATAGCGGCTCCTACGAGCAGTACTTC	CASSINSGSYEQYF
TRBJ1-2	TRBV9	-	-	TGTGCCAGCAGCCCGCAACAGGGTTTCTATGGCTACACCTTC	CASSPQQGFYGYTF
TRBJ2-7	TRBV27	-	-	TGTGCCAGCAGTTTAGTCGGGACACCGATTTCCTACGAGCAGTACTTC	CASSLVGTPISYEQYF
TRBJ2-5	TRBV7-2	TRBD2	once	TGTGCCAGCAGCTTCCAGCGGGGGGGGGAGACCCAGTACTTC	CASSFQRGGETQYF
TRBJ2-4	TRBV6-1	TRBD1	once	TGTGCCAGCAGTGAGATAGGACAGGCCGTCTATAACATTCAGTACTTC	CASSEIGQAVYNIQYF
TRBJ1-4	TRBV30	-	-	TGTGCCTGGAGTGTAGGTGTGGGGGCCCATGAAAAACTGTTTTTT	CAWSVGVGAHEKLFF
TRBJ2-5	TRBV30	-	few	TGTGCCTGGAGTGTACCTGGCTCCACAGAGACCCAGTACTTC	CAWSVPGSTETQYF
TRBJ2-7	TRBV15	TRBD2	-	TGTGCCACCAGCAGAGATTTCGGTCGGGGTGCGGGAGGGACCTACGAGCAGTACTTC	CATSRDFGRGAGGTYEQYF
TRBJ2-3	TRBV6-4	TRBD2	once	TGTGCCAGCAGCGAGGAGCGGGGTAGCACAGATACGCAGTATTTT	CASSEERGSTDTQYF
TRBJ2-5	TRBV7-9	-	-	TGTGCCAGCAGCCCCAGGGCCGACAGGTTCTCAAGGCAGTACTTC	CASSPRADRFSRQYF
TRBJ2-2	TRBV10-1	TRBD2	-	TGCGCCAGCTCGGAGACTAGCGGGAGGTCGAACACCGGGGAGCTGTTTTTT	CASSETSGRSNTGELFF
TRBJ2-7	TRBV5-1	TRBD2	-	TGCGCCAGCTACCCAGGACTAGCGGACGCCTACGAGCAGTACTTC	CASYPGLADAYEQYF
TRBJ1-6	TRBV2	-	-	TGTGCCAGCACAAGTCCCAGGAAAAATTCACCCCTCCACTTT	CASTSPRKNSPLHF
TRBJ1-1	TRBV6-4	-	few	TGTGCCAGCAGTGACTCGGGGACACATGGGACAGCTTTCTTT	CASSDSGTHGTAFF
TRBJ2-7	TRBV7-9	-	-	TGTGCCAGCAGCTTAGAGCCACGGGGTGCCGAGCAGTACTTC	CASSLEPRGAEQYF
TRBJ2-5	TRBV6-5	-	-	TGTGCCAGCAGTTACGGTTTTGAGGGCCAAGAGACCCAGTACTTC	CASSYGFEGQETQYF
TRBJ1-5	TRBV28	TRBD1	few	TGTGCCAGCAAAAAACAGGGGATTGGCAATCAGCCCCAGCATTTT	CASKKQGIGNQPQHF
TRBJ2-3	TRBV29-1	-	-	TGCAGCGTTCGGGGGGGGACAGATGATCAAACGCAGTATTTT	CSVRGGTDDQTQYF
TRBJ2-2	TRBV27	TRBD2	-	TGTGCCAGCAGTTTCTTAGCGGGAGGGCCGGGCGGGGAGCTGTTTTTT	CASSFLAGGPGGELFF